This is a list of T cell receptor beta chains from one sample in a study of blood T cell repertoires in COVID-19. Measured with immunoSEQ multiplex PCR; TCRdb has only the in-frame clones, and not every one. The table includes around 430,000 clones, around 87% detected once. Source material: PBMCs or T cells enriched from blood (not recorded which). Receptors were obtained from a woman between 45 and 65 years old who had recovered from COVID-19. The CDR3 runs from the conserved cysteine through the conserved F or W. The D gene is left open where the match is weak. The size field is filled for only some rows; it gives once, few, many or a size class.

j_call v_call clone_size d_call cdr3_nt cdr3_aa
TRBJ2-1 TRBV5-4 - - TGTGCCAGCAGCTTGGTCCTAGAGCAGTTCTTC CASSLVLEQFF
TRBJ1-5 TRBV27 - - TGTGCCAGCAGTGACAGACGTATAGATAAGCCCCAGCATTTT CASSDRRIDKPQHF
TRBJ1-2 TRBV13 few - TGTGCCAGCAGCTTAATGTTTGGAAACAGGGAATACTATGGCTACACCTTC CASSLMFGNREYYGYTF
TRBJ2-3 TRBV6-1 - TRBD2 TGTGCCAGCAGTGAAGGAACTAGCGGGGGGATAACAGATACGCAGTATTTT CASSEGTSGGITDTQYF
TRBJ1-2 TRBV18 - TRBD1 TGTGCCAGCTCACCCACTCAGGCGGAGGGGGCTTATGGCTACACCTTC CASSPTQAEGAYGYTF
TRBJ1-2 TRBV11-2 - - TGTGCCAGCAGCTTAGAGGGCGGGGGACACTATGGCTACACCTTC CASSLEGGGHYGYTF
TRBJ1-4 TRBV2 - TRBD1 TGTGCCAGCAGCAGGGGGGACAGACCAACTAATGAAAAACTGTTTTTT CASSRGDRPTNEKLFF
TRBJ2-1 TRBV28 few - TGTGCCAGCAGTTTATTCGCTAGTCGCCACAATGAGCAGTTCTTC CASSLFASRHNEQFF
TRBJ2-1 TRBV11-3 - - TGTGCCAGCAGCTTATATTCTGGAGGGGAAAATGAGCAGTTCTTC CASSLYSGGENEQFF
TRBJ1-6 TRBV7-8 - TRBD1 TGTGCCAGCAGCTTAGCGACGGCAGGGGGCATCTCACCCCTCCACTTT CASSLATAGGISPLHF
TRBJ1-2 TRBV25-1 - - TGTGCCAGCAGTGAACGGGGAGGGTTCTATGGCTACACCTTC CASSERGGFYGYTF
TRBJ1-2 TRBV30 few - TGTGCCTGGAGTCTGCCCCCAGGGAATGATGGCTACACCTTC CAWSLPPGNDGYTF
TRBJ2-7 TRBV15 - - TGTGCCACCAGCAGAGACAGGGAAGGTTTGGAGTACTTC CATSRDREGLEYF
TRBJ2-7 TRBV7-9 few - TGTGCCAGCAGCTTAGATTTCTATAGGGACATCCCTGCCTACGAGCAGTACTTC CASSLDFYRDIPAYEQYF